This passage covers 25 T cell receptor beta chains from one sample sequenced in a study of cytomegalovirus exposure and HLA in healthy donors. This PCR relied on a set of 60 Vbeta primers and 13 Jbeta primers. Assay used: immunoSEQ multiplex PCR; TCRdb lists only in-frame clones, some missing. This table has around 62,000 clones, over 75% appearing once. Source material: PBMCs. These TCRs come from a male donor in good health and CMV-seropositive.

The J gene is TRBJ2-7, the V gene TRBV18, with 7 bases fitting TRBD1. Germline CDR1 is KGHSH and CDR2 is LQKENI. The CDR3 covers 14 residues. V lost 3 bases, J lost 2 bases, and 4 bases stayed unmatched. The CDR3, as DNA: TGTGCCAGCTCACCGAGACAGGGAACCTACGAGCAGTACTTC. Its translation: CASSPRQGTYEQYF.

This chain connects TRBV2 to TRBJ2-7; 7 nucleotides line up with TRBD1. Germline CDR1 reads SNHLY; CDR2 reads FYNNEI. This CDR3 contains 13 residues. V lost 7 bases, J lost 4 bases, and 7 bases stayed unmatched. The DNA of the CDR3 is TGTGCCAGCAAGGGGGACAGTCTATACGAGCAGTACTTC. Its protein is CASKGDSLYEQYF.

The chain has TRBV5-5 and TRBJ2-5, with 11 bases identical to TRBD1. The germline V gene has CDR1 SGHKS and CDR2 YYEKEE (reference sequence). V was clipped by 5 bases and J by 7 bases; unmatched bases: 10. This CDR3 is built from 15 residues. As DNA, the CDR3 is TGTGCCAGCAGTCGAGGGACAGGGGGAATCGGGACCCAGTACTTC. Translation: CASSRGTGGIGTQYF.

The genes are TRBV6-1 and TRBJ1-2; D may be TRBD1 (6 bases). Germline loops: CDR1 MNHNS, CDR2 SASEGT. V was clipped by 11 bases and J by 8 bases, with 21 bases between them. The length of the CDR3 is 13 residues. CDR3 loop: CAASRAGDLGYTF. Here the CDR3 DNA reads TGTGCCGCTTCGAGGGCAGGGGATTTAGGCTACACCTTC.

As concerns this clone: Relative to the germline gene, one junction end is altered; a read error may explain this. CDR3 sequence reads: CLPGGMNTEAFF. CDR3 nucleotides: TGCCTGCCAGGGGGTATGAACACTGAAGCTTTCTTT. This chain links TRBV7-9 with TRBJ1-1; 7 nucleotides align to TRBD1. The length of the CDR3 is 12 residues. The germline gives CDR1 SEHNR, CDR2 FQNEAQ (reference sequence).

This clone was counted only a few times. The chain links TRBV19 to TRBJ2-3, with TRBD2 as a possible D gene (6 bases). Germline V gene data show CDR1 as LNHDA and CDR2 as SQIVND (reference sequence). The CDR3 is made up of 14 amino acids. The ends were cut back, 10 bases at V and 2 bases at J, with 16 bases in the middle. Here the CDR3 reads CATARLGDTDTQYF. The DNA of the CDR3 is TGTGCCACCGCCAGACTAGGAGACACAGATACGCAGTATTTT.

The V call is TRBV11-2, the J call TRBJ1-1, with TRBD1 identical over 10 bases. The V segment lost 4 bases and the J segment 8 bases; nucleotides outside the gene matches: 16. The germline V gene encodes CDR1 SGHAT and CDR2 FQNNGV. The CDR3 has 17 amino acids. In DNA, the CDR3 is TGTGCCAGCAGCTACTATCCGGGACAGGGGACGCTTGGGGAAGCTTTCTTT. It yields the protein CASSYYPGQGTLGEAFF.

The rearrangement links TRBV5-5 to TRBJ2-5; 9 bases align to TRBD1. Germline lookup yields CDR1 SGHKS and CDR2 YYEKEE (reference sequence). The length of the CDR3 is 16 residues. The trim removed 1 base at V and 2 bases at J, leaving 6 bases unmatched. CDR3 nucleotide sequence: TGTGCCAGCAGCTTGAGGGACAGGGAGTATCAAGAGACCCAGTACTTC. Translated: CASSLRDREYQETQYF.

The chain has TRBV2 and TRBJ2-3, with TRBD1 matching 10 bases. CDR3 length: 14 residues. Losses at the gene ends were 5 bases for V and 8 bases for J; bases not matched to a gene: 7. Germline CDR1 is SNHLY and CDR2 is FYNNEI. The CDR3 sequence: CASSKTGGRGTQYF. In nucleotides, the CDR3 is TGTGCCAGCAGTAAGACAGGGGGCAGGGGTACGCAGTATTTT. Drawing the rest from reference TRBV2 and TRBJ2-3, the complete variable domain is EPEVTQTPSHQVTQMGQEVILRCVPISNHLYFYWYRQILGQKVEFLVSFYNNEISEKSEIFDDQFSVERPDGSNFTLKIRSTKLEDSAMYFCASSKTGGRGTQYFGPGTRLTVL.

The chain combines TRBV28 with TRBJ1-2; 10 bases fit TRBD1. Per germline, CDR1 MDHEN and CDR2 SYDVKM. The CDR3 sequence is 13 residues long. J gave up 8 bases and V 4 bases, and 4 bases lay outside the gene matches. This CDR3 is CASSYGTGAGYTF. DNA of the CDR3: TGTGCCAGCAGTTACGGGACAGGGGCGGGCTACACCTTC.

This chain joins TRBV28 and TRBJ2-3; tentative D call: TRBD1 (6 bases). The germline V gene has CDR1 MDHEN and CDR2 SYDVKM. The CDR3 runs to 14 residues. Trimming took 7 bases from V and 2 from J, leaving 13 bases between them. The CDR3, as DNA: TGTGCCAGCAACTCGGACAGAGCCACAGATACGCAGTATTTT. Translated, it gives CASNSDRATDTQYF.

V gene TRBV18 combines with J gene TRBJ2-7, with 7 bases lining up with TRBD1. Trimming cost V 2 bases and J 4 bases; bases outside gene matches: 8. The CDR3 contains 15 residues. CDR1 is KGHSH and CDR2 is LQKENI in the germline V gene. The CDR3 reads CASSPTGAPLYEQYF. The CDR3 DNA sequence: TGTGCCAGCTCACCAACAGGGGCCCCTCTTTACGAGCAGTACTTC.

The chain carries TRBV7-6 and TRBJ2-2, with D perhaps matching TRBD2 (6 bases). Germline V gives CDR1 SGHVS, CDR2 FNYEAQ. Trimming removed 5 bases from V and 1 base from J, with 14 bases in between. The CDR3 runs to 16 residues. CDR3 loop: CASSTLNSGNTGELFF. The CDR3 bases are TGTGCCAGCAGCACCCTTAATAGCGGGAACACCGGGGAGCTGTTTTTT.

This clone has only one observation. This chain joins TRBV4-3 and TRBJ1-6, with D perhaps TRBD1 (5 bases). Trimming cost V 0 bases and J 11 bases, with 14 bases left between them. This CDR3 has 15 amino acids. The germline CDR1 and CDR2 sequences are LGHNA and YSLEER. The DNA for the CDR3 is TGCGCCAGCAGCCAAGATGTGGAGGGGAGGCCACCCCTCCACTTT. This codes for CASSQDVEGRPPLHF.

V gene TRBV5-4 combines with J gene TRBJ2-3; TRBD2 aligns across 13 bases. V lost 1 base, J lost 0 bases, and 5 bases stayed unmatched. Germline CDR1 is SGHNT and CDR2 is YYREEE (reference sequence). The CDR3 has 18 amino acids. The CDR3 sequence: CASSLKTSGGISTDTQYF. In nucleotides, the CDR3 is TGTGCCAGCAGCTTGAAGACTAGCGGGGGGATTAGCACAGATACGCAGTATTTT. The full variable domain, rest sourced from reference TRBV5-4 and TRBJ2-3, is ETGVTQSPTHLIKTRGQQVTLRCSSQSGHNTVSWYQQALGQGPQFIFQYYREEENGRGNFPPRFSGLQFPNYSSELNVNALELDDSALYLCASSLKTSGGISTDTQYFGPGTRLTVL.

The rearrangement uses TRBV11-2 and TRBJ2-2, with 16 positions matching TRBD2. Germline V gene data show CDR1 as SGHAT and CDR2 as FQNNGV. This CDR3 has 17 amino acids. Losses at the gene ends were 5 bases for V and 7 bases for J; bases not matched to a gene: 7. The DNA of the CDR3 is TGTGCCAGCAGCCGGGCGGGACTAGCGGGGGGGAGCGGGGAGCTGTTTTTT. Translated, it gives CASSRAGLAGGSGELFF. Full variable domain (rest looked up from reference TRBV11-2 and TRBJ2-2): EAGVAQSPRYKIIEKRQSVAFWCNPISGHATLYWYQQILGQGPKLLIQFQNNGVVDDSQLPKDRFSAERLKGVDSTLKIQPAKLEDSAVYLCASSRAGLAGGSGELFFGEGSRLTVL.

The chain combines TRBV1 with TRBJ2-3; the table calls TRBD2, which could not be checked here. TRBV1 is labeled a pseudogene. This CDR3 comprises 20 residues. As DNA, the CDR3 is TGCACCAGCAGCCAAGACCATTTCCCGGGACTAGCGGGGAGGTCAGATACGCAGTATTTT. Its protein is CTSSQDHFPGLAGRSDTQYF.

The table lists this clone with a few counts. This rearrangement joins TRBV4-1 to TRBJ2-7; 11 nucleotides agree with TRBD2. Trimming took 0 bases from V and 5 from J; bases not matched to a gene: 12. Germline V gene data show CDR1 as MGHRA and CDR2 as YSYEKL. The CDR3 is 18 amino acids. The CDR3 sequence: CASSQDLWSSGGAHEQYF. CDR3 sequence (DNA): TGCGCCAGCAGCCAAGATCTTTGGAGTAGCGGGGGGGCCCACGAGCAGTACTTC.

This clone has only one observation. This chain links TRBV6-5 with TRBJ1-6; D uncertain. This CDR3 spans 14 amino acids. Germline V gene data show CDR1 as MNHEY and CDR2 as SVGAGI. Trimming removed 8 bases from V and 2 bases from J, with 10 bases in between. The CDR3 bases are TGTGCCAGCCGAGGAGAAACCTATAATTCACCCCTCCACTTT. It translates to CASRGETYNSPLHF.

The CDR3 DNA sequence: TGCGCCAGCAGCAGTACAGGGATACCTGGAAACACCATATATTTT. Its protein product is CASSSTGIPGNTIYF. This chain links TRBV5-1 with TRBJ1-3; D might be TRBD1 (6 bases). The CDR3 length is 15 residues. Trimming pared 4 bases from V and 2 bases from J, leaving 13 bases between. Germline CDR1 reads SGHRS; CDR2 reads YFSETQ.

V is TRBV21-1 and J is TRBJ2-7; TRBD1 is taken as the D call from the table, unchecked against the DNA. TRBV21-1 is tagged as a pseudogene. This CDR3 has 17 amino acids. The CDR3: CASSRGQGGFGSYEQYF. The CDR3 DNA reads as TGTGCCAGCAGCAGGGGACAGGGGGGTTTCGGCTCCTACGAGCAGTACTTC.

V usage is TRBV7-2 and J usage is TRBJ1-2; D is undetermined. Germline V CDR1 and CDR2: SGHTA, FQGNSA. The V end was cut by 6 bases, the J end by 3 bases, with 11 bases between. The CDR3 runs 13 residues. The CDR3 loop reads CASSPGRDYGYTF. CDR3 bases: TGTGCCAGCAGTCCGGGGAGGGACTATGGCTACACCTTC.

The chain couples TRBV7-9 to TRBJ1-1, with 9 bases matching TRBD1. The CDR3 extends over 16 amino acids. Germline CDR1 reads SEHNR; CDR2 reads FQNEAQ (reference sequence). Unmatched junction bases numbered 4, after V lost 1 base and J lost 1 base. The CDR3 reads CASSLGDRVENTEAFF. For the CDR3, the DNA is TGTGCCAGCAGCTTAGGGGACAGGGTCGAGAACACTGAAGCTTTCTTT.

This chain joins TRBV10-3 and TRBJ1-1, with no clear D. V lost 3 bases to trimming and J lost 1 base, with 9 bases between them. This CDR3 contains 14 residues. From germline, CDR1 is ENHRY and CDR2 SYGVKD. The CDR3 loop is CAISDPTPNTEAFF. Written as DNA, the CDR3 is TGTGCCATCAGTGACCCCACACCGAACACTGAAGCTTTCTTT.

This clone came up a few times. The chain couples TRBV7-2 to TRBJ1-2; D not certain. The CDR3 extends over 13 amino acids. The V and J ends lost 6 bases and 1 base respectively, with 9 bases between them. CDR1 and CDR2 (germline): SGHTA, FQGNSA. The CDR3 loop is CASSQSGNYGYTF. Written as DNA, the CDR3 is TGTGCCAGCAGTCAAAGCGGTAACTATGGCTACACCTTC.